These 23 T cell receptor beta chains were all obtained from the same sample, sequenced in a study of CD8 T cells in Susac syndrome. With random hexamers, reverse transcription was performed on roughly 0.5 to 1 ug of RNA. TCRdb fed the immunoSEQ multiplex PCR reads into MiXCR, producing one record per CDR3 protein. The sample holds roughly 200,000 distinct CDR3 sequences, 85% to 95% seen once. Sequenced sample: CD4+ T cells from PBMCs. The receptors stem from a human donor in good health.

V gene TRBV24-1 combines with J gene TRBJ2-3; 7 positions agree with TRBD1. Germline V CDR1 and CDR2: KGHDR, SFDVKD. V dropped 3 bases and J dropped 11; count of bases not matched to a gene: 7. CDR3 size: 13 residues. CDR3 DNA sequence: TGTGCCACCAGTGATACGACAGGGCCTAGGCAGTATTTT. Protein: CATSDTTGPRQYF.

V and J are TRBV5-1 and TRBJ2-5, with 9 bases identical to TRBD1. The V gene's germline CDR1 is SGHRS and CDR2 YFSETQ. This CDR3 is built from 14 residues. V lost 4 bases to trimming and J lost 8 bases; unmatched junction nucleotides: 9. CDR3 protein: CASSTGRTGETQYF. The DNA of the CDR3 is TGCGCCAGCAGCACTGGTAGGACAGGGGAAACCCAGTACTTC.

The chain links TRBV6-5 to TRBJ2-1, with a weak D call TRBD1 (7 bases). The length of the CDR3 is 15 residues. Trimming took off 5 bases at V and 5 bases at J, with 16 bases between the two ends. CDR1 is MNHEY, CDR2 SVGAGI, per germline. The chain's CDR3 is CASSRRGTADNEQFF. The CDR3 coding sequence is TGTGCCAGCAGTCGTCGCGGGACAGCCGACAATGAGCAGTTCTTC.

In nucleotides, the CDR3 is TGCGCCAGCAGTCAATTGGGCGGGCATGAGCAGTTCTTC. Translated, it gives CASSQLGGHEQFF. The chain couples TRBV23-1 to TRBJ2-1; D may be TRBD2 (5 bases). TRBV23-1 is treated as an ORF (open reading frame) with a function not yet certain. V shed 1 base and J shed 8 bases, with 9 bases lying between them. This CDR3 has 13 amino acids.

The chain is built from TRBV4-1 and TRBJ2-7, with D possibly TRBD1 on 5 matching bases. V was cut by 0 bases and J by 10 bases, with 10 bases left in between. This CDR3 comprises 12 residues. Germline CDR1 and CDR2: MGHRA and YSYEKL. The CDR3 protein is CASSQDSTVQYV. The CDR3, as DNA: TGCGCCAGCAGCCAAGACTCGACAGTCCAGTACGTC.

This rearrangement joins TRBV7-9 to TRBJ2-6; no definite D call. This CDR3 comprises 15 residues. V lost 3 bases and J lost 0, with 6 bases in between. Germline V gene sequence: CDR1 SEHNR, CDR2 FQNEAQ (reference sequence). Here the CDR3 DNA reads TGTGCCAGCAGCTTGAAGGGCTCTGGGGCCAACGTCCTGACTTTC. As protein: CASSLKGSGANVLTF.

The chain joins TRBV5-1 to TRBJ2-5, with 7 bases lining up with TRBD2. The CDR3 has 12 amino acids. The V gene's germline CDR1 is SGHRS and CDR2 YFSETQ. V was clipped by 5 bases and J by 3 bases; unmatched bases: 1. CDR3 protein: CASRAGEETQYF. The CDR3 nucleotides are TGCGCCAGCAGGGCGGGGGAAGAGACCCAGTACTTC.

The rearrangement links TRBV9 to TRBJ2-5, with D possibly TRBD1 on 6 matching bases. Germline CDR1 is SGDLS and CDR2 is YYNGEE. Trimming stripped 0 bases from V and 6 bases from J, with 15 bases between. The CDR3 runs 15 residues. In DNA form, the CDR3 reads TGTGCCAGCAGCGTAGCTGGGGCAGGGGATAAGACCCAGTACTTC. Protein sequence: CASSVAGAGDKTQYF.

The chain employs TRBV29-1 and TRBJ2-3, with 10 nucleotides matching TRBD2. CDR1 and CDR2 from the germline V gene are SQVTM and ANQGSEA. V lost 4 bases, J lost 4 bases, and 5 bases stayed unmatched. The CDR3 has 14 amino acids. The CDR3 sequence: CSVAAGGAPDTQYF. Written as DNA, the CDR3 is TGCAGCGTTGCAGCGGGAGGGGCCCCAGATACGCAGTATTTT.

The chain couples TRBV20-1 to TRBJ1-6, with unresolved D. CDR1 DFQATT and CDR2 SNEGSKA come from the germline V gene (reference sequence). The CDR3 runs to 16 residues. With 0 bases removed from V and 5 bases from J, the gap between germline ends came to 14 bases. Here the CDR3 reads CSARDLLEGNNSPLHF. In DNA form, the CDR3 reads TGCAGTGCTAGAGATTTACTGGAGGGAAATAATTCACCCCTCCACTTT.

This chain joins TRBV7-8 and TRBJ1-2; D remains ambiguous. V shed 3 bases and J shed 1 base, with 6 bases lying between them. This CDR3 contains 13 residues. Per the germline V gene, CDR1 is SGHVS and CDR2 is FQNEAQ. The CDR3 spells CASSLGFNYGYTF. The CDR3 bases are TGTGCCAGCAGCTTGGGGTTTAACTATGGCTACACCTTC.

The chain has TRBV28 and TRBJ2-7, with a weak D call TRBD2 (5 bases). The germline CDR1 and CDR2 sequences are MDHEN and SYDVKM. The CDR3 consists of 15 residues. V dropped 1 base and J dropped 7 bases, with 17 bases sitting between them. CDR3 in amino acids: CASSLSLAGSGEQYV. The CDR3, as DNA: TGTGCCAGCAGTTTATCTCTCGCAGGCTCGGGGGAGCAGTACGTC.

The chain uses TRBV29-1 and TRBJ2-1, with 10 positions matching TRBD2. Germline CDR1 is SQVTM and CDR2 is ANQGSEA. The CDR3 is 13 residues long. After removal of 1 base from V and 8 bases from J, the junction contained 2 bases not matched to a gene. CDR3 in amino acids: CSVEGLAGDEQFF. The CDR3 DNA is TGCAGCGTTGAAGGACTAGCGGGCGATGAGCAGTTCTTC.

The CDR3 nucleotides read TGTGCCAGCAGCCAAGCAGGGCGGTACGAAAAACTGTTTTTT. Translating gives CASSQAGRYEKLFF. The chain carries TRBV3-1 and TRBJ1-4; TRBD1 is a possible D gene (5 bases). The CDR3 runs to 14 residues. The V end was cut by 1 base, the J end by 8 bases, with 11 bases between. Germline-derived CDR1 and CDR2 are LGHDT and YNNKEL (reference sequence).

V is TRBV3-1 and J is TRBJ1-6; no definite D call. The CDR3 sequence is 14 residues long. Trimming took 4 bases from V and 9 from J, leaving 13 bases between them. Germline V gives CDR1 LGHDT, CDR2 YNNKEL (reference sequence). The CDR3 nucleotides are TGTGCCAGCAGCCGGGAGGGCGCAGGTTCACCCCTCCACTTT. It codes for CASSREGAGSPLHF.

V and J are TRBV9 and TRBJ1-1; possible D gene TRBD1, 6 bases. Trimming cost V 0 bases and J 5 bases, with 8 bases left between them. CDR3 length equals 13 residues. Germline-derived CDR1 and CDR2 are SGDLS and YYNGEE. The CDR3 sequence is CASSVGRGTEAFF. CDR3 DNA: TGTGCCAGCAGCGTAGGAAGGGGGACTGAAGCTTTCTTT. Combining the CDR3 with reference TRBV9 and TRBJ1-1 gives the whole variable domain DSGVTQTPKHLITATGQRVTLRCSPRSGDLSVYWYQQSLDQGLQFLIQYYNGEERAKGNILERFSAQQFPDLHSELNLSSLELGDSALYFCASSVGRGTEAFFGQGTRLTVV.

The chain has TRBV28 and TRBJ1-2; 7 bases map to TRBD1. The CDR3 loop spans 13 amino acids. After removal of 6 bases from V and 8 bases from J, the junction contained 9 bases not matched to a gene. CDR1 and CDR2 from the germline V gene are MDHEN and SYDVKM. The CDR3 region is CASRGTGAGGYTF. The CDR3 DNA reads as TGTGCCAGCAGGGGTACAGGGGCCGGGGGCTACACCTTC.

J is TRBJ1-1 and V is TRBV24-1; D is uncertain. CDR1 and CDR2 (germline): KGHDR, SFDVKD. V shed 6 bases and J shed 5 bases, with 12 bases lying between them. This CDR3 is 13 amino acids long. CDR3 loop: CATSRQAGTEAFF. CDR3 DNA: TGTGCCACCAGTCGTCAGGCAGGAACTGAAGCTTTCTTT.

This sequence joins TRBV5-1 and TRBJ2-5; D possibly corresponds to TRBD2 (5 bases). There are 13 residues in the CDR3. CDR1 and CDR2 (germline): SGHRS, YFSETQ. V was trimmed by 6 bases and J by 5 bases, leaving 14 bases between them. This CDR3 is CASNPEDSETQYF. DNA for the CDR3: TGCGCCAGCAACCCCGAGGACTCGGAGACCCAGTACTTC.

The genes are TRBV19 and TRBJ2-7; D is uncertain. CDR1 and CDR2 (germline): LNHDA, SQIVND (reference sequence). The CDR3 covers 10 residues. The V and J ends lost 8 bases and 6 bases respectively, with 8 bases between them. CDR3 coding DNA: TGTGCCAGTCAAGGGTCCGAGCAGTACTTC. Amino acid sequence: CASQGSEQYF.

The rearrangement joins TRBV5-4 to TRBJ2-7, with D uncertain. Trimming left V 4 bases short and J 1 base short, with 9 bases between. The germline gives CDR1 SGHNT, CDR2 YYREEE (reference sequence). This CDR3 region has 13 residues. The CDR3 nucleotides are TGTGCCAGCAGCCTCCCCAGGTCCTACGAGCAGTACTTC. Translated, it gives CASSLPRSYEQYF.

V is TRBV12-3 or TRBV12-4 and J is TRBJ2-7, with D perhaps matching TRBD2 (5 bases). The CDR3 consists of 14 residues. Deletions cut 4 bases from V and 6 bases from J, with 16 bases between. CDR3 loop: CASSSHSGKSEQYF. DNA of the CDR3: TGTGCCAGCAGTTCACACTCCGGGAAGTCCGAGCAGTACTTC.

The CDR3 loop is CATSRPGPLAETQYF. As DNA, the CDR3 is TGTGCCACCAGCAGGCCGGGTCCATTGGCCGAGACCCAGTACTTC. The V gene is TRBV15, the J gene TRBJ2-5, with no clear D. From germline, CDR1 is LNHNV and CDR2 YYDKDF (reference sequence). The CDR3 contains 15 residues. The V and J ends lost 3 bases and 5 bases respectively, with 16 bases between them. Full variable domain (rest looked up from reference TRBV15 and TRBJ2-5): DAMVIQNPRYQVTQFGKPVTLSCSQTLNHNVMYWYQQKSSQAPKLLFHYYDKDFNNEADTPDNFQSRRPNTSFCFLDIRSPGLGDTAMYLCATSRPGPLAETQYFGPGTRLLVL.